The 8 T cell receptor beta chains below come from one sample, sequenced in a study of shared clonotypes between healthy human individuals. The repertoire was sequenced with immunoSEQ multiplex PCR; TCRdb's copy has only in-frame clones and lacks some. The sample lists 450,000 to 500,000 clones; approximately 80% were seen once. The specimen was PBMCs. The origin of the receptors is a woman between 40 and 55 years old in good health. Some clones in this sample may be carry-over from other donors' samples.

DNA of the CDR3: TGTGCCAGCAGCGATGGACCAAACTATGGCTACACCTTC. Translating it yields CASSDGPNYGYTF. The chain joins TRBV7-3 to TRBJ1-2; D gene uncertain. Germline CDR1 is SGHTA and CDR2 is FQGTGA. V lost 5 bases, J lost 2 bases, and 9 bases lay in between. The CDR3 has 13 amino acids.

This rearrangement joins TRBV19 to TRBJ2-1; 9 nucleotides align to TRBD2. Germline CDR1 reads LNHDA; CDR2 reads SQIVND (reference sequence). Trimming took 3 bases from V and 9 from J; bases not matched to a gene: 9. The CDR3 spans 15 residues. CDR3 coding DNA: TGTGCCAGTAGTATCCGTGCGGGAGGGAACCTTGAGCAGTTCTTC. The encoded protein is CASSIRAGGNLEQFF. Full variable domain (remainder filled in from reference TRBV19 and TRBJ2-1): DGGITQSPKYLFRKEGQNVTLSCEQNLNHDAMYWYRQDPGQGLRLIYYSQIVNDFQKGDIAEGYSVSREKKESFPLTVTSAQKNPTAFYLCASSIRAGGNLEQFFGPGTRLTVL.

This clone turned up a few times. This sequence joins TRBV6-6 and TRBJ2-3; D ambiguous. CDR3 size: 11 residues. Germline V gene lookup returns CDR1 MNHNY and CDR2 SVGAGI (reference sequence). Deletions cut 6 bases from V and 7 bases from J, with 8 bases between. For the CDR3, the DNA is TGTGCCAGCAGCGGCCGTTATACGCAGTATTTT. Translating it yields CASSGRYTQYF.

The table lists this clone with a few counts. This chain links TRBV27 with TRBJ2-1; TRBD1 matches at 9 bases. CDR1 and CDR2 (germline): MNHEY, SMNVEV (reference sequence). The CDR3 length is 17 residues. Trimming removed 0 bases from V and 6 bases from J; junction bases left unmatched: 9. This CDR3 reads CASSLSLFRDRANEQFF. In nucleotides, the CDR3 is TGTGCCAGCAGTTTATCGCTGTTCCGGGACAGGGCCAATGAGCAGTTCTTC.

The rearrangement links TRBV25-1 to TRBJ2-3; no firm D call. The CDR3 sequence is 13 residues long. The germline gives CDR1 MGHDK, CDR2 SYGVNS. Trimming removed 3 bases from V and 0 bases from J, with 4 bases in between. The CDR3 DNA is TGTGCCAGCAGTGATTTTAGCACAGATACGCAGTATTTT. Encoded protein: CASSDFSTDTQYF.

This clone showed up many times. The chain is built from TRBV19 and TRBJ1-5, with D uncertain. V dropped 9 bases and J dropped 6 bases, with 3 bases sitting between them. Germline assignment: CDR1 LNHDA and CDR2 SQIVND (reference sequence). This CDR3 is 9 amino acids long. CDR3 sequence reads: CASGQPQHF. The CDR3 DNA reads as TGTGCCAGCGGTCAGCCCCAGCATTTT.

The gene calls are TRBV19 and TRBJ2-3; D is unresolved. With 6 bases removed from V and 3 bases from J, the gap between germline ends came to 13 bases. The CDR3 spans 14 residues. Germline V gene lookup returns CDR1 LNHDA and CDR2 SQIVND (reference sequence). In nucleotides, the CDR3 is TGTGCCAGTAGGATCTCGAGTGGGACAGATACGCAGTATTTT. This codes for CASRISSGTDTQYF. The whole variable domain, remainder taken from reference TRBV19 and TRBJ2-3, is DGGITQSPKYLFRKEGQNVTLSCEQNLNHDAMYWYRQDPGQGLRLIYYSQIVNDFQKGDIAEGYSVSREKKESFPLTVTSAQKNPTAFYLCASRISSGTDTQYFGPGTRLTVL.

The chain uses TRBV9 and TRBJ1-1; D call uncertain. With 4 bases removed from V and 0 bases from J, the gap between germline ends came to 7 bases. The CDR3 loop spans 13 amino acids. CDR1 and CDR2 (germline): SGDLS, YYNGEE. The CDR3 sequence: CASSLSMNTEAFF. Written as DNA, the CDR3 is TGTGCCAGCAGCCTAAGCATGAACACTGAAGCTTTCTTT.